Presented here are 32 T cell receptor beta chains from one specimen sequenced in a study of T cell repertoires in cytomegalovirus infection. Via MiXCR, TCRdb re-called the reads, giving one row per CDR3 protein. The sample consists of about 100,000 distinct CDR3 sequences, approximately 16% of them appearing once. The sequenced sample was PBMCs. The receptors originated from a human donor in good health (CMV status not recorded). Some clones in this sample may be carry-over from other donors' samples.

The V call is TRBV10-3, the J call TRBJ2-1; 7 nucleotides align to TRBD2. After removal of 11 bases from V and 3 bases from J, the junction contained 10 bases not matched to a gene. CDR3 length equals 14 residues. Germline CDR1 reads ENHRY; CDR2 reads SYGVKD. CDR3 amino acids: CALAPGGNYNEQFF. The CDR3 DNA reads TGTGCCCTCGCTCCGGGGGGTAACTACAATGAGCAGTTCTTC.

The rearrangement links TRBV12-3 or TRBV12-4 to TRBJ2-2; 10 nucleotides match TRBD2. Trimming at V came to 3 bases and at J to 7 bases, leaving 5 bases not matched to a gene. The CDR3 runs 15 residues. CDR3 protein: CASSFLAGANGELFF. CDR3 nucleotide sequence: TGTGCCAGCAGTTTCCTAGCGGGGGCAAACGGGGAGCTGTTTTTT.

At least ten counts were recorded for this clonotype. V usage is TRBV7-2 and J usage is TRBJ1-1, with no clear D. Germline V CDR1 and CDR2: SGHTA, FQGNSA. The CDR3 extends over 14 amino acids. Trimming stripped 5 bases from V and 0 bases from J, with 10 bases between. In nucleotides, the CDR3 is TGTGCCAGCAGCCCCCTAACAGTGAACACTGAAGCTTTCTTT. This sequence encodes CASSPLTVNTEAFF. Full variable domain (rest looked up from reference TRBV7-2 and TRBJ1-1): GAGVSQSPSNKVTEKGKDVELRCDPISGHTALYWYRQSLGQGLEFLIYFQGNSAPDKSGLPSDRFSAERTGGSVSTLTIQRTQQEDSAVYLCASSPLTVNTEAFFGQGTRLTVV.

Comment on this clonotype: The junction differs from germline at one of its ends, possibly a read error. The chain links TRBV15 to TRBJ1-5, with D uncertain. Germline CDR1 reads LNHNV; CDR2 reads YYDKDF (reference sequence). The CDR3 extends over 15 amino acids. The CDR3 DNA reads TGTGCCACCAGCAGAGCAAAGGGAAGCAACCAGCCCCAGCATTTT. Its protein product is CATSRAKGSNQPQHF.

This clonotype was seen repeatedly, ten times or more. The rearrangement uses TRBV7-2 and TRBJ1-1; D remains ambiguous. CDR1 and CDR2 (germline): SGHTA, FQGNSA. V lost 5 bases and J 2 bases, leaving 12 bases between the germline ends. The CDR3 spans 14 residues. In nucleotides, the CDR3 is TGTGCCAGCAGCGTAGACGGCAGCAACACTGAAGCTTTCTTT. This gives the protein CASSVDGSNTEAFF.

This clonotype was counted at least ten times. The chain carries TRBV7-2 and TRBJ1-5; D is unresolved. The germline V gene has CDR1 SGHTA and CDR2 FQGNSA. Trimming removed 3 bases at V and 0 bases at J, with 6 bases between. The length of the CDR3 is 14 residues. In DNA, the CDR3 is TGTGCCAGCAGCTTTTCTATTAGCAATCAGCCCCAGCATTTT. Translated, it gives CASSFSISNQPQHF.

The chain joins TRBV11-2 to TRBJ1-1; D might be TRBD1 (6 bases). Trimming shortened V by 3 bases and J by 6 bases, and 11 bases separated the two germline ends. Germline V gene sequence: CDR1 SGHAT, CDR2 FQNNGV. This CDR3 has 13 amino acids. Here the CDR3 DNA reads TGTGCCAGCAGCTTCGCAGGGGATGCTGAAGCTTTCTTT. Its translation is CASSFAGDAEAFF.

The chain links TRBV30 to TRBJ1-5; no clear D gene. Germline CDR1 reads GTSNPN; CDR2 reads SVGIG (reference sequence). Trimming removed 5 bases at V and 4 bases at J, with 12 bases between. The CDR3 spans 13 residues. The CDR3 nucleotides are TGTGCCTGGGCCCCTGGGTCAAATCAGCCCCAGCATTTT. This sequence encodes CAWAPGSNQPQHF.

In regard to this clonotype: The junction and the germline gene differ at one end; a read error may be behind it. The rearrangement joins TRBV2 to TRBJ2-5, with D tentatively TRBD1 (6 bases). CDR3 length equals 13 residues. Per germline, CDR1 SNHLY and CDR2 FYNNEI. The CDR3 is CASSEGGEGTQYF. Here the CDR3 DNA reads TGTGCCAGCAGCGAAGGGGGAGAGGGGACCCAGTACTTC.

This clonotype showed up many times. The genes are TRBV6-6 and TRBJ2-2, with TRBD2 matching 9 bases. CDR1 is MNHNY and CDR2 is SVGAGI in the germline V gene (reference sequence). Trimming removed 10 bases from V and 5 bases from J; junction bases left unmatched: 8. This CDR3 region has 14 residues. CDR3 protein: CATVAGVGTGELFF. CDR3 nucleotides: TGTGCCACTGTAGCGGGGGTTGGGACCGGGGAGCTGTTTTTT.

In this sample, this clonotype turned up many times. The chain combines TRBV7-2 with TRBJ1-3; perhaps TRBD1 as D (5 bases). CDR3 size: 15 residues. The germline V and J ends were trimmed by 5 bases and 2 bases, with 13 bases remaining between them. Per germline, CDR1 SGHTA and CDR2 FQGNSA. For the CDR3, the DNA is TGTGCCAGCAGCCCTCAGGGAGGCACTGGAAACACCATATATTTT. Amino acids: CASSPQGGTGNTIYF.

In regard to this clonotype: The germline gene is not matched at one end of the junction; a read error may be the cause. The V call is TRBV6-6, the J call TRBJ2-2; 8 bases map to TRBD2. The germline gives CDR1 MNHNY, CDR2 SVGAGI (reference sequence). This CDR3 region has 14 residues. The CDR3 nucleotides read TGTGCCCGCAGTTTCGGGACTAGTAACGGGGAGCTGTTTTTT. Its protein is CARSFGTSNGELFF.

The chain has TRBV7-3 and TRBJ2-2; D ambiguous. The length of the CDR3 is 16 residues. Germline V gene data show CDR1 as SGHTA and CDR2 as FQGTGA. V lost 1 base to trimming and J lost 4 bases, with 13 bases between them. The CDR3 nucleotides read TGTGCCAGCAGCTTAATACCGCAAGCTGGCACCGGGGAGCTGTTTTTT. Translation: CASSLIPQAGTGELFF. Full variable domain (rest looked up from reference TRBV7-3 and TRBJ2-2): GAGVSQTPSNKVTEKGKYVELRCDPISGHTALYWYRQSLGQGPEFLIYFQGTGAADDSGLPNDRFFAVRPEGSVSTLKIQRTERGDSAVYLCASSLIPQAGTGELFFGEGSRLTVL.

This clonotype was counted ten times or more. This chain connects TRBV7-2 to TRBJ2-3, with 11 bases lining up with TRBD2. The CDR3 spans 16 residues. CDR1 and CDR2 (germline): SGHTA, FQGNSA. The V segment lost 5 bases and the J segment 2 bases; nucleotides outside the gene matches: 6. The CDR3 region is CASSILAGGPTDTQYF. CDR3 bases: TGTGCCAGCAGCATCTTAGCGGGGGGGCCCACAGATACGCAGTATTTT.

The chain uses TRBV28 and TRBJ1-5; maybe TRBD1 (5 bases). V was trimmed by 3 bases and J by 6 bases, leaving 15 bases between them. This CDR3 region has 15 residues. Germline CDR1 MDHEN, CDR2 SYDVKM. Here the CDR3 DNA reads TGTGCCAGCAGTTTGGGGCCATTCGGAGGTCAGCCCCAGCATTTT. As protein: CASSLGPFGGQPQHF. Supplemented by reference TRBV28 and TRBJ1-5, the full variable domain reads DVKVTQSSRYLVKRTGEKVFLECVQDMDHENMFWYRQDPGLGLRLIYFSYDVKMKEKGDIPEGYSVSREKKERFSLILESASTNQTSMYLCASSLGPFGGQPQHFGDGTRLSIL.

This clonotype was detected a few times. This rearrangement joins TRBV20-1 to TRBJ2-7; 14 nucleotides align to TRBD2. Per germline, CDR1 DFQATT and CDR2 SNEGSKA (reference sequence). The V gene end was trimmed by 5 bases and the J gene end by 2 bases; junction bases not matched to a gene: 11. The CDR3 runs 17 residues. CDR3 protein: CSASWTSGGPQTYEQYF. The CDR3 coding sequence is TGCAGTGCTTCTTGGACTAGCGGGGGGCCTCAAACCTACGAGCAGTACTTC.

CDR3: CASSQDRDYGYTF. The CDR3 DNA follows: TGTGCCAGCAGCCAAGACAGGGACTATGGCTACACCTTC. This sequence joins TRBV4-2 and TRBJ1-2; D possibly corresponds to TRBD1 (5 bases). The CDR3 loop spans 13 amino acids. The germline gives CDR1 LGHNA, CDR2 YNFKEQ. V was shortened by 0 bases and J by 3 bases, with 5 bases between the two germline ends.

At least ten counts were recorded for this clonotype. V usage is TRBV7-3 and J usage is TRBJ2-1; D call uncertain. Trimming stripped 1 base from V and 8 bases from J, with 15 bases between. In germline, CDR1 is SGHTA, CDR2 FQGTGA. CDR3 length: 15 amino acids. The CDR3: CASSLIRANVHEQFF. CDR3 in DNA: TGTGCCAGCAGCTTAATACGGGCTAATGTTCATGAGCAGTTCTTC.

This clonotype was counted between two and nine times. The V call is TRBV28, the J call TRBJ2-7; perhaps TRBD2 as D (6 bases). The CDR3 extends over 14 amino acids. The germline gives CDR1 MDHEN, CDR2 SYDVKM. Trimming took off 2 bases at V and 2 bases at J, with 10 bases between the two ends. In DNA, the CDR3 is TGTGCCAGCAGTTTAAAGGGACTCACCTACGAGCAGTACTTC. As protein: CASSLKGLTYEQYF.

The sample holds many counts of this clonotype. The chain carries TRBV7-2 and TRBJ1-2; D remains ambiguous. This CDR3 comprises 14 residues. The V and J ends lost 1 base and 9 bases respectively, with 15 bases between them. Germline CDR1 is SGHTA and CDR2 is FQGNSA. CDR3 amino acids: CASSLDHQTGSYTF. The CDR3 bases are TGTGCCAGCAGCTTAGACCACCAGACCGGTAGCTACACCTTC.

This clonotype was seen a few times. The chain uses TRBV5-5 and TRBJ1-4; D uncertain. The CDR3 sequence is 14 residues long. Trimming shortened V by 4 bases and J by 3 bases, and 10 bases separated the two germline ends. Germline V lookup: CDR1 SGHKS, CDR2 YYEKEE (reference sequence). CDR3 DNA: TGTGCCAGCAGCCAACCTGAGGCTAATGAAAAACTGTTTTTT. Encoded protein: CASSQPEANEKLFF.

This chain links TRBV3-1 with TRBJ1-1; 7 bases line up with TRBD1. V was clipped by 2 bases and J by 2 bases; unmatched bases: 5. The CDR3 has 15 residues. Germline V gene sequence: CDR1 LGHDT, CDR2 YNNKEL (reference sequence). The CDR3 nucleotides read TGTGCCAGCAGCCAAAGACAGGGCGGTAACACTGAAGCTTTCTTT. Its protein is CASSQRQGGNTEAFF.

The CDR3 nucleotides read TGTGCCAGCAGCTTAACGAGCGGGGAAGGCACAGATACGCAGTATTTT. Translated: CASSLTSGEGTDTQYF. The genes are TRBV7-2 and TRBJ2-3, with 7 bases lining up with TRBD2. The CDR3 consists of 16 residues. The V gene's germline CDR1 is SGHTA and CDR2 FQGNSA. V was pared by 2 bases and J by 1 base, with 6 bases of the junction left unmatched.

The CDR3 coding sequence is TGCGCCAGCAGCCAAGCAGGGACAGGGTATCGGACTGAAGCTTTCTTT. Its translation: CASSQAGTGYRTEAFF. The gene calls are TRBV4-1 and TRBJ1-1; 9 bases align to TRBD1. This CDR3 has 16 residues. CDR1 MGHRA and CDR2 YSYEKL come from the germline V gene. Trimming removed 1 base from V and 5 bases from J; junction bases left unmatched: 8.

Only one count was recorded for this clonotype. The chain employs TRBV5-1 and TRBJ2-7; the match to TRBD2 covers 8 bases. Germline V gene sequence: CDR1 SGHRS, CDR2 YFSETQ. V lost 3 bases to trimming and J lost 5 bases; unmatched junction nucleotides: 7. The CDR3 is 14 amino acids. The CDR3 is CASSWGTSKNEQYF. The CDR3 DNA reads as TGCGCCAGCAGCTGGGGGACTAGTAAAAACGAGCAGTACTTC.

The CDR3 region has the DNA TGTGCCAGCAGCTACCAGCGGGGCAGTGAAGCTTTCTTT. It translates to CASSYQRGSEAFF. The V and J genes are TRBV14 and TRBJ1-1; the D gene is possibly TRBD1 (5 bases). The CDR3 is 13 residues long. Trimming took off 5 bases at V and 7 bases at J, with 14 bases between the two ends. Germline lookup yields CDR1 SGHDN and CDR2 FVKESK.

The CDR3 loop reads CASSIRDRGGYTF. The CDR3 nucleotides read TGTGCCAGCAGCATCCGGGACAGGGGAGGCTACACCTTC. The chain recombines TRBV7-9 with TRBJ1-2, with 10 positions matching TRBD1. The CDR3 runs 13 residues. CDR1 and CDR2 from the germline V gene are SEHNR and FQNEAQ (reference sequence). Trimming removed 5 bases from V and 8 bases from J; junction bases left unmatched: 5. The full variable domain, its missing parts supplied by reference TRBV7-9 and TRBJ1-2, is DTGVSQNPRHKITKRGQNVTFRCDPISEHNRLYWYRQTLGQGPEFLTYFQNEAQLEKSRLLSDRFSAERPKGSFSTLEIQRTEQGDSAMYLCASSIRDRGGYTFGSGTRLTVV.

A few counts support this clonotype. The chain recombines TRBV20-1 with TRBJ2-3, with 9 bases identical to TRBD2. The germline gives CDR1 DFQATT, CDR2 SNEGSKA (reference sequence). The CDR3 sequence is 15 residues long. V lost 2 bases and J lost 3; bases outside the gene matches: 6. CDR3 sequence reads: CSARPRGGGTDTQYF. CDR3 nucleotides: TGCAGTGCTAGACCGCGGGGGGGCGGTACAGATACGCAGTATTTT.

This chain links TRBV12-5 with TRBJ2-1; D perhaps matches TRBD2 (7 bases). CDR1 and CDR2 (germline): LGHNT, FRNRAP. Trimming removed 7 bases at V and 5 bases at J, with 27 bases between. The CDR3 covers 18 residues. The CDR3 region is CASASSRRGPRANNEQFF. CDR3 DNA sequence: TGTGCTAGTGCCTCAAGTCGGCGGGGGCCTCGTGCCAACAATGAGCAGTTCTTC.

This clonotype turned up a few times. This rearrangement joins TRBV7-3 to TRBJ2-7; D is undetermined. The CDR3 contains 15 residues. CDR1 and CDR2 from the germline V gene are SGHTA and FQGTGA. V was clipped by 4 bases and J by 2 bases, with 15 bases between them. CDR3 sequence (DNA): TGTGCCAGCAGCTCAGACGACCAACTTACCTACGAGCAGTACTTC. Protein product: CASSSDDQLTYEQYF.

In this sample, this clonotype turned up many times. The CDR3: CASSPMTGSTEAFF. The DNA for the CDR3 is TGTGCCAGCAGCCCCATGACAGGGTCCACTGAAGCTTTCTTT. This sequence joins TRBV7-2 and TRBJ1-1; 7 positions match TRBD1. The CDR3 is 14 residues long. Germline V gene data show CDR1 as SGHTA and CDR2 as FQGNSA. After removal of 5 bases from V and 4 bases from J, the junction contained 7 bases not matched to a gene.

This clonotype was observed at least ten times. V and J are TRBV28 and TRBJ1-2; D perhaps matches TRBD1 (6 bases). V was pared by 6 bases and J by 13 bases, with 24 bases between. This CDR3 comprises 14 residues. Germline CDR1 is MDHEN and CDR2 is SYDVKM. The CDR3 bases are TGTGCCAGCAGCAACTCCGGGACAAATCCGTTTCGCACCTTC. Protein: CASSNSGTNPFRTF.